The clone carrying this T cell receptor (beta chain) came up once. Its antigen is unidentified. The data are from a study of CD8+ T cells in alopecia areata. For the study at large: Treatment ran 6 to 18 months, with 6 months of follow-up afterward. Using the percentage of affected scalp area, treated patients' severity was scored. General study points: Normal skin contains resident alphabeta T cells, and these are also sequenced in scalp samples.

Investigators isolated RNA and reverse transcribed it into cDNA to act as the sequencing template. The repertoire was sequenced with immunoSEQ multiplex PCR; TCRdb's copy has only in-frame clones and lacks some. The sample lists fewer than 150,000 clones; around 82% were seen once. Treatment specified: oral pan-JAK inhibitor, 5-10 mg twice daily. Punch biopsies of lesional scalp, plus peripheral blood, were taken from alopecia areata patients. The CDR3 extends over 14 amino acids. Trimming pared 0 bases from V and 1 base from J, leaving 7 bases between. In germline, CDR1 is LGHNT, CDR2 FRNRAP. Sample: CD8+ T cells sorted from blood, taken at week 4, from a patient treated with tofacitinib. The TCR comes from a human donor with alopecia areata. The rearrangement uses TRBV12-5 and TRBJ2-7; D remains unclear. DNA for the CDR3: TGTGCTAGTGGTTTGGTAACTCAATCCTACGAGCAGTACTTC. Its protein product is CASGLVTQSYEQYF.